The T cell receptor beta chain described here comes from a study of OX40 agonist ivuxolimab in advanced cancers. About the research overall: Six ivuxolimab dose levels, 0.01 to 10 mg/kg, were given intravenously every 2 weeks.

This clone has more than one count but fewer than ten. Clones were sequenced by immunoSEQ multiplex PCR, and TCRdb holds only the in-frame ones, with some missing. The repertoire consists of around 26,000 clones, with around 77% occurring once and the leading ten covering 9.5% to 15%. V dropped 5 bases and J dropped 2 bases, with 12 bases sitting between them. There are 14 residues in the CDR3. In germline, CDR1 is MNHEY, CDR2 SMNVEV (reference sequence). Sequencing used CD4+ or CD8+ T cells sorted from blood, obtained in a trial of the OX40 agonist ivuxolimab. The chain links TRBV27 to TRBJ2-5, with D perhaps matching TRBD2 (6 bases). This clonotype was obtained from an adult with an advanced solid tumor such as melanoma, head and neck, liver or kidney cancer. This CDR3 reads CASSRQGGQETQYF. The CDR3 bases are TGTGCCAGCAGTCGCCAGGGAGGACAAGAGACCCAGTACTTC.